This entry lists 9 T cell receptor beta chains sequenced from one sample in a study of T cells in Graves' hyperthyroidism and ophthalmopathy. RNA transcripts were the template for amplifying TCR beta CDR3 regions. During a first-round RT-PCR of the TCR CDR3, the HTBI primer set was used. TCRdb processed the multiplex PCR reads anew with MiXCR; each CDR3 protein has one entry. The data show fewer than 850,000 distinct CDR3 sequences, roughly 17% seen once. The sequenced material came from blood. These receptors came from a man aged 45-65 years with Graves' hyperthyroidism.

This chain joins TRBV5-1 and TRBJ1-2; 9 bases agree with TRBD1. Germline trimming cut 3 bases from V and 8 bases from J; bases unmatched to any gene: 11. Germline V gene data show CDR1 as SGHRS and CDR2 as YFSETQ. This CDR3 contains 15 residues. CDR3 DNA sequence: TGCGCCAGCAGCTGGGGCTCCGGACAGGGGAACGGCTACACCTTC. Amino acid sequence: CASSWGSGQGNGYTF.

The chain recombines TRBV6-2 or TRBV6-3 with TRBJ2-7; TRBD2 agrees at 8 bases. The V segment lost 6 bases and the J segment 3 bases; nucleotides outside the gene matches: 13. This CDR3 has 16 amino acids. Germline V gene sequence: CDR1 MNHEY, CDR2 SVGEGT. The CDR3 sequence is CASRDDGLAPSYEQYF. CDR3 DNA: TGTGCCAGCAGGGACGATGGACTAGCCCCCAGCTACGAGCAGTACTTC.

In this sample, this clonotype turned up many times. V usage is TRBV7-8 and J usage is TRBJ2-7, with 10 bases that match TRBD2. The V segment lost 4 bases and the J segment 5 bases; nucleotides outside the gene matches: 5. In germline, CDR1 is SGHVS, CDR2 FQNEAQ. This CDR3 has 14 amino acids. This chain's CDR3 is CASSYPGTSDEQYF. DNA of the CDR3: TGTGCCAGCAGCTACCCGGGGACTAGCGACGAGCAGTACTTC.

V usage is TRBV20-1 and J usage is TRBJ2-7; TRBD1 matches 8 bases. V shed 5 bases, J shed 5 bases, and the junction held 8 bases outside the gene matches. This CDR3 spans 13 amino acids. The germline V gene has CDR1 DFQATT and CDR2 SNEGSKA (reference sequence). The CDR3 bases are TGCAGTGCTCTGCGCAGGGGGCGCCACGAGCAGTACTTC. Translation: CSALRRGRHEQYF.

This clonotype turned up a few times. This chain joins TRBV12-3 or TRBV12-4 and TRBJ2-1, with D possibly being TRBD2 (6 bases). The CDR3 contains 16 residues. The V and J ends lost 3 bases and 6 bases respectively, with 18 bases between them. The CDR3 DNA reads TGTGCCAGCAGTTTCCTAGTGTGGGAGGAGTCCAATGAGCAGTTCTTC. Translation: CASSFLVWEESNEQFF.

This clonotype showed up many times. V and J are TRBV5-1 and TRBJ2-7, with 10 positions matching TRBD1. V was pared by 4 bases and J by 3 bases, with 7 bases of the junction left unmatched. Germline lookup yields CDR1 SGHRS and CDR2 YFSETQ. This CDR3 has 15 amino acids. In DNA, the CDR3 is TGCGCCAGCAGCCTCGGGACAGGGGTAATCTACGAGCAGTACTTC. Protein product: CASSLGTGVIYEQYF. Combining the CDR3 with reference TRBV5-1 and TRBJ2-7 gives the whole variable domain KAGVTQTPRYLIKTRGQQVTLSCSPISGHRSVSWYQQTPGQGLQFLFEYFSETQRNKGNFPGRFSGRQFSNSRSEMNVSTLELGDSALYLCASSLGTGVIYEQYFGPGTRLTVT.

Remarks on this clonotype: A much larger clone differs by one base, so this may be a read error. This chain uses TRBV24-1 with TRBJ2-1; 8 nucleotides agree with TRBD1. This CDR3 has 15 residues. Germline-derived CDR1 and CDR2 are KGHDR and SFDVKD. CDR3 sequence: CTTADREYPSDEQFF. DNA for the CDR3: TGTACCACCGCGGACAGGGAATACCCCTCGGATGAGCAGTTCTTC.

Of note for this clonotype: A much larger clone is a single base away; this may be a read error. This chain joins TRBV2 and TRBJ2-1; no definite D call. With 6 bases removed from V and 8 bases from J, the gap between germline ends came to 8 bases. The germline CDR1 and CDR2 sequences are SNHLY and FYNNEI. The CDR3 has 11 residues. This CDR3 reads CASRSNDEQFF. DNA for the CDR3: TGTGCCAGCAGATCAAACGATGAGCAGTTCTTC.

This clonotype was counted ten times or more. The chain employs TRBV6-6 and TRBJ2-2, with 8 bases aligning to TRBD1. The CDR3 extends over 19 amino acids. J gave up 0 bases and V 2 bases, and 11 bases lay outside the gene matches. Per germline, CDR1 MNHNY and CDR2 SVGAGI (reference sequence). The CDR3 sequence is CASSYPPDRVGTNTGELFF. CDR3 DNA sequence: TGTGCCAGCAGTTACCCTCCGGACAGGGTAGGGACGAACACCGGGGAGCTGTTTTTT.